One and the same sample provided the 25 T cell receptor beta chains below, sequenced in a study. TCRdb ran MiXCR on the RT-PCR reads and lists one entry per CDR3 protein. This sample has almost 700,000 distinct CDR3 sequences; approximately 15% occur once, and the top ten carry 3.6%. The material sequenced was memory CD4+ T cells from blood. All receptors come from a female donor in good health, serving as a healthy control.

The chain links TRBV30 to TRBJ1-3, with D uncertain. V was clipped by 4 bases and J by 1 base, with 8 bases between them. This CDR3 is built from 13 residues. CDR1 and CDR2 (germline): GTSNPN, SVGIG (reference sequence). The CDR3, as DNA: TGTGCCTGGATCGGGAAGTCTGGAAACACCATATATTTT. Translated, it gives CAWIGKSGNTIYF. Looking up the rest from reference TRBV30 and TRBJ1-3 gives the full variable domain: SQTIHQWPATLVQPVGSPLSLECTVEGTSNPNLYWYRQAAGRGLQLLFYSVGIGQISSEVPQNLSASRPQDRQFILSSKKLLLSDSGFYLCAWIGKSGNTIYFGEGSWLTVV.

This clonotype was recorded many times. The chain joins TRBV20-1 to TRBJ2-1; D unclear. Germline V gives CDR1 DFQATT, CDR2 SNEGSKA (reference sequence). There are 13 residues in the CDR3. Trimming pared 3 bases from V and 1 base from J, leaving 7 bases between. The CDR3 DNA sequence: TGCAGTGCTAGGATGAGTTCCTACAATGAGCAGTTCTTC. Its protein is CSARMSSYNEQFF.

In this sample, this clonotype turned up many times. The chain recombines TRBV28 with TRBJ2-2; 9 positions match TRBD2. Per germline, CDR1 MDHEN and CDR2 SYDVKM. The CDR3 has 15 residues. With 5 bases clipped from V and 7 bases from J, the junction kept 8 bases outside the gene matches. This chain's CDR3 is CASSESGTSFGELFF. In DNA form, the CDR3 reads TGTGCCAGCAGTGAGTCCGGGACTAGCTTCGGGGAGCTGTTTTTT.

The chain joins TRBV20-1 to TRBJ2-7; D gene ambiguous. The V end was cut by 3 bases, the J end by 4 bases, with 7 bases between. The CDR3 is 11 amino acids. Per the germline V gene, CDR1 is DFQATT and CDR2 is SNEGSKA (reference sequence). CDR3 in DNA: TGCAGTGCTAGTAACGGATACGAGCAGTACTTC. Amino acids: CSASNGYEQYF.

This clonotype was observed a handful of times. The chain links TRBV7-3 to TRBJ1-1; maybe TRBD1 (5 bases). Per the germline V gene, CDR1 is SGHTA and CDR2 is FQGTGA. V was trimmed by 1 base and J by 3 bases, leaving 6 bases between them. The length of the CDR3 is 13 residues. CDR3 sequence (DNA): TGTGCCAGCAGCTTAATACAGGACACTGAAGCTTTCTTT. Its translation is CASSLIQDTEAFF.

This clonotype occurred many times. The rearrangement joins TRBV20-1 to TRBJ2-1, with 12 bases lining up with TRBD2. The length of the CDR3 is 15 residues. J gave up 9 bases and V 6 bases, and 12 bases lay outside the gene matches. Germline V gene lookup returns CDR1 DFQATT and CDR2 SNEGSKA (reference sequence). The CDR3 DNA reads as TGCAGTGCGGCATGGACTAGCGGGATCAAAAGTGAGCAGTTCTTC. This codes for CSAAWTSGIKSEQFF.

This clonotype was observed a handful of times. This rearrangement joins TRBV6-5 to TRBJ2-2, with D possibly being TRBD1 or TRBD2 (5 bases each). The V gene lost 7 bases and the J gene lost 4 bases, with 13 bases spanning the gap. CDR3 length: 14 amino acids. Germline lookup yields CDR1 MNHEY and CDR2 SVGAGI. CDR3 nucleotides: TGTGCCAGCATCTCCGGGACCTTCACCGGGGAGCTGTTTTTT. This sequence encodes CASISGTFTGELFF.

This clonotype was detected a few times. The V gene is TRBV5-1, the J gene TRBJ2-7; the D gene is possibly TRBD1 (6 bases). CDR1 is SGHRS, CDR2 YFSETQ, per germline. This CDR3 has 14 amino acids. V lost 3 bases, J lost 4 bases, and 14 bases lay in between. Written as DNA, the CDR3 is TGCGCCAGCAGCTCCACAGGGAACGTTTACGAGCAGTACTTC. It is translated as CASSSTGNVYEQYF.

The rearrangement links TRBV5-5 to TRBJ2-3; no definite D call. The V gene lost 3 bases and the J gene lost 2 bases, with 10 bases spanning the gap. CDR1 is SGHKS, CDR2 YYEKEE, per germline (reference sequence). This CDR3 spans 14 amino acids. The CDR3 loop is CASSYADNTDTQYF. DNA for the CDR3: TGTGCCAGCAGCTACGCAGATAACACAGATACGCAGTATTTT.

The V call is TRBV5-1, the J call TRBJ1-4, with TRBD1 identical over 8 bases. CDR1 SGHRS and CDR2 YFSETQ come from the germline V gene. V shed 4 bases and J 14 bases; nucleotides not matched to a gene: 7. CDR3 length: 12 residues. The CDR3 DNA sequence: TGCGCCAGCAGCCCCGACAGGGGAGGTCTGTTTTTT. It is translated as CASSPDRGGLFF.

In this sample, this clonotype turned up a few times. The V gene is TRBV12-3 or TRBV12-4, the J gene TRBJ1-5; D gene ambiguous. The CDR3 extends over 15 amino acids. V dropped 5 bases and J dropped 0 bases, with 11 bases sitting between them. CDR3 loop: CASSTPVGSNQPQHF. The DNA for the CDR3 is TGTGCCAGCAGTACCCCAGTTGGTAGCAATCAGCCCCAGCATTTT.

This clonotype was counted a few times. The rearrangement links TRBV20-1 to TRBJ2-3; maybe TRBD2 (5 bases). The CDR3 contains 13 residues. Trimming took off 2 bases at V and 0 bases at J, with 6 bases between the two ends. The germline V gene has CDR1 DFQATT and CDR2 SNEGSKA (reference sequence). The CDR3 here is CSARWTSTDTQYF. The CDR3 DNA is TGCAGTGCTAGATGGACTAGCACAGATACGCAGTATTTT.

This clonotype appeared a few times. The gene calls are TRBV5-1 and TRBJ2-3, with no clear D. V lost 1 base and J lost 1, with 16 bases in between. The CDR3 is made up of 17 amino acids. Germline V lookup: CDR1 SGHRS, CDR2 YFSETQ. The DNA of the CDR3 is TGCGCCAGCAGCTTGAATGGGGAAAGCCTAGGCACAGATACGCAGTATTTT. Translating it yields CASSLNGESLGTDTQYF.

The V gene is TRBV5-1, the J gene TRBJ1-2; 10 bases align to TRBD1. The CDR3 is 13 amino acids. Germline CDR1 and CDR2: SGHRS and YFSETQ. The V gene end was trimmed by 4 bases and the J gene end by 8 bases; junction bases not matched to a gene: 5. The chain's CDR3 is CASSPRDRGGYTF. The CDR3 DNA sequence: TGCGCCAGCAGCCCCCGGGACAGGGGAGGCTACACCTTC.

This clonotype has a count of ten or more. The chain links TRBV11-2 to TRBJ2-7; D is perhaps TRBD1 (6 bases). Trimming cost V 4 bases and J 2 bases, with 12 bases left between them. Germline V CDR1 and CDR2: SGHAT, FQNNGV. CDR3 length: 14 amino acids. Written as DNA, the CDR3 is TGTGCCAGCAGCTGGGCCACAGGGACCTACGAGCAGTACTTC. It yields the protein CASSWATGTYEQYF.

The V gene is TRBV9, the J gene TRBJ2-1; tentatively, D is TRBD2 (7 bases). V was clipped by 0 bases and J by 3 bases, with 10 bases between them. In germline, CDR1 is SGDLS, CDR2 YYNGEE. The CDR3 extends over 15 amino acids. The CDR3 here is CASSVAGGNYNEQFF. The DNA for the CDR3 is TGTGCCAGCAGCGTAGCGGGGGGCAACTACAATGAGCAGTTCTTC.

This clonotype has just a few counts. The CDR3 region is CARSPDMPSYNEQFF. The CDR3, as DNA: TGTGCCAGAAGCCCGGACATGCCATCCTACAATGAGCAGTTCTTC. V gene TRBV5-3 combines with J gene TRBJ2-1, with D possibly TRBD1 on 5 matching bases. TRBV5-3 is labeled an ORF, and its function is uncertain. The V end lost 4 bases, the J end lost 1 base, and 12 bases lay between the germline ends. This CDR3 comprises 15 residues.

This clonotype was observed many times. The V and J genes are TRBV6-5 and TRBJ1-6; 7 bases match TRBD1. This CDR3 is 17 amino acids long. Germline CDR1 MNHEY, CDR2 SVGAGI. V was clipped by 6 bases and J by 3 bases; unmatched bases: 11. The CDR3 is CASRRRQGGNYNSPLHF. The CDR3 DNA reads TGTGCCAGCAGAAGACGACAGGGCGGAAACTATAATTCACCCCTCCACTTT.

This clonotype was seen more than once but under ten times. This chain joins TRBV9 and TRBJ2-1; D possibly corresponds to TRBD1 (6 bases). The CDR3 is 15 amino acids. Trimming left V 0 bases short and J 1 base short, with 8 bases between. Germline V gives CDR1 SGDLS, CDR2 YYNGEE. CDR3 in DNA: TGTGCCAGCAGCGTAGGACAGGAGTCCTACAATGAGCAGTTCTTC. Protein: CASSVGQESYNEQFF.

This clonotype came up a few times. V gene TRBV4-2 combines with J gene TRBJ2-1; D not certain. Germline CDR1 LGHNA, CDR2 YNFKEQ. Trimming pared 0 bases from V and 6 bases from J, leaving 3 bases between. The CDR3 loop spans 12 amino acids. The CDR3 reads CASSQDGNEQFF. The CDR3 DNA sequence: TGTGCCAGCAGCCAAGACGGCAATGAGCAGTTCTTC.

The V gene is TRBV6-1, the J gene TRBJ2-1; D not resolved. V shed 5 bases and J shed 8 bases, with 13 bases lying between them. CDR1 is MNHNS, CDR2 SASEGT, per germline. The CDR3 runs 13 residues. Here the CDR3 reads CASSRVRGHEQFF. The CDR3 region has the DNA TGTGCCAGCAGTAGAGTCCGTGGCCATGAGCAGTTCTTC.

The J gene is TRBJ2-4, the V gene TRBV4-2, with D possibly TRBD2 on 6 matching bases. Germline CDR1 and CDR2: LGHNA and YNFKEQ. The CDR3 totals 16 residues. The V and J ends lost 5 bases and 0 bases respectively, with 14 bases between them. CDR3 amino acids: CASSAGLTLAKNIQYF. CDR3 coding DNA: TGTGCCAGCAGCGCGGGACTTACCTTAGCCAAAAACATTCAGTACTTC.

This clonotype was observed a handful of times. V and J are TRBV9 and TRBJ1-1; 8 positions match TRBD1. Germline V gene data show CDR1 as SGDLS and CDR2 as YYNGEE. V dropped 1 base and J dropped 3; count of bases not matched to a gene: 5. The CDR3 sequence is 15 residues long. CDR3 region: CASSVLGQGDTEAFF. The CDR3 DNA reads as TGTGCCAGCAGCGTATTAGGACAGGGAGACACTGAAGCTTTCTTT. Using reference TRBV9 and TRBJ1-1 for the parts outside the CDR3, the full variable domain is DSGVTQTPKHLITATGQRVTLRCSPRSGDLSVYWYQQSLDQGLQFLIQYYNGEERAKGNILERFSAQQFPDLHSELNLSSLELGDSALYFCASSVLGQGDTEAFFGQGTRLTVV.

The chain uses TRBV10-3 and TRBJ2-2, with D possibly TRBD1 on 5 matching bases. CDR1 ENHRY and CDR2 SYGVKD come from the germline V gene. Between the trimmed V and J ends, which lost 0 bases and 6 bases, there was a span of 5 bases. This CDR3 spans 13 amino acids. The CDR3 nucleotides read TGTGCCATCAGTGAGTCCAGGGCCGGGGAGCTGTTTTTT. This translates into CAISESRAGELFF.

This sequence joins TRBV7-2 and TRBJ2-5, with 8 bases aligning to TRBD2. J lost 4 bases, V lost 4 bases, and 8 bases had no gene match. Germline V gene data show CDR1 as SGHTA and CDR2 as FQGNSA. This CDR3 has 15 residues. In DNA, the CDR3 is TGTGCCAGCAGCTCTCGGGGACTAGAATCAGAGACCCAGTACTTC. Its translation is CASSSRGLESETQYF.